In its sample, the clone carrying this TCR beta chain was seen many times. The sample originates from a study of spatial heterogeneity in lung cancer. The wider study: Among detected sequences, beta-chain ones consistently exceeded alpha-chain ones in number. Every unique TCR and UMI combination, on average, appeared more than ten times in raw reads.

Time point here: sample taken at primary tumor resection. 55 to 80 TRACERx patients with early, untreated non-small cell lung cancer donated samples. This CDR3 is 15 amino acids long. V dropped 4 bases and J dropped 2 bases, with 14 bases sitting between them. CDR1 is LGHNA and CDR2 is YSLEER in the germline V gene. Every TCR cDNA molecule bore a unique molecular identifier. TCRdb passed the 5' RACE reads through MiXCR, listing each CDR3 protein once. The sample shows roughly 48,000 distinct CDR3 sequences, approximately 5.3% of them seen only once. This TCR came from a male donor with early-stage non-small cell lung cancer. The chain has TRBV4-3 and TRBJ1-1; perhaps TRBD1 as D (5 bases). The specimen comprised PBMCs, sampled at surgery. The CDR3 sequence is CASSLGTPQNTEAFF. As DNA, the CDR3 is TGCGCCAGCAGCCTCGGGACGCCTCAAAACACTGAAGCTTTCTTT.